This T cell receptor beta chain was recovered during a study of blood T cell repertoires in COVID-19 (dated by TCRdb to the early 2020s). Describing the broader study: Samples from collaborators originated in the United States, Italy and Spain and spanned both the acute and convalescent phases of COVID-19. The repertoires were released in a freely available public database intended as a resource for research on the immune response to SARS-CoV-2. Nearly every sample came with metadata listing a de-identified subject ID, COVID-19 status, age in years and sex. Samples were obtained from the ongoing ImmuneRACE study (first 160 participants) and from 950 to 1,500 subjects provided by 6 global collaborators. Where HLA class I and class II types were available, the types were taken from metadata supplied by the sample provider, not from assay-based typing. Deeply sampled blood TCRbeta repertoires from subjects exposed to, actively infected with, or recovered from COVID-19 were included in the dataset. The material from the prospective study consisted of cDNA or gDNA derived from T cells, B-cell-depleted T cells, or PBMCs. Study-wide findings and limitations: Clinical and demographic metadata were provided uncurated, with the amount varying by source and participant.

The CDR3 contains 11 residues, cysteine and phenylalanine counted. The retained sequence is limited to the CDR3, 33 bases, with the frame set at the first base. Between the V and J ends, shortened by 5 bases and 4 bases respectively, the junction contains 6 bases. Sequences GTSNPN (CDR1) and SVGIG (CDR2) are obtained from the germline V gene (reference sequence). TCRbeta CDR3 regions were amplified from genomic DNA by means of the immunoSEQ Assay, a bias-controlled multiplex PCR. In the authors' own workflow: The number of nucleated cells in each sample was estimated from the amplification of reference gene primers within the assay. Sequence reads were collapsed and filtered to measure the absolute abundance of every unique TCRbeta CDR3 rearrangement. For each sample, productive Simpson clonality was calculated as the square root of Simpson's diversity index across productive rearrangements. TCRdb retrieved this table from immuneACCESS and kept in-frame rearrangements only. Not all clones are present; in checked studies, unresolved V genes account for under half, and no reason is known for the remainder. V and J calls and clone size are those listed in that table; D and trimming were worked out from the DNA. The sample table lists over 150,000 clones, roughly 87% of them with a count of one. Of the sample, about 2.3% falls within the top ten clones.

Participants in the prospective study were enrolled through a virtual design, were aged 18 to 89 years, and lived in roughly 26 United States geographic areas. In the prospective study, cohorts were assigned on the basis of participant-reported clinical history obtained from a screening survey and a study questionnaire. Recovered participants in ImmuneRACE Cohort 3 were defined by two consecutive negative NP/OP PCR tests, clearance by a healthcare professional, or resolution of symptoms. Mobile phlebotomists in the prospective study collected whole blood, serum and a nasopharyngeal or oropharyngeal swab from every participant. Participants in the prospective study had the option to provide additional blood draws and questionnaires over an approximately two-month period. Before DNA extraction, blood samples from the prospective study were shipped at room temperature or frozen. Of note for this clone: There is no known antigen for this receptor. No base quality information exists; no much larger clone differs at one position.

The chain couples TRBV30 to TRBJ1-5; the D gene is not confidently resolved. This receptor was taken from a woman aged 25 to 39 who had recovered from COVID-19. Sequencing used PBMCs or T cells enriched from blood (not recorded which). The sequenced DNA: TGTGCCTGGGGACCGAATCAGCCCCAGCATTTT. Protein translation: CAWGPNQPQHF.